This is a list of T cell receptor beta chains from one sample in a study of Ad26.COV2.S vaccination and SARS-CoV-2 variants. The data were produced by immunoSEQ multiplex PCR, yet TCRdb's version contains in-frame clones alone and is incomplete. The sample consists of approximately 300,000 clones, just over 85% of them appearing once. The sample was peripheral blood, taken in a trial of Ad26.COV2.S vaccine versus placebo. These receptors all come from a person between 18 and 60 years old who received the Ad26.COV2.S COVID-19 vaccine or a placebo. The CDR3 runs from the conserved cysteine through the conserved F or W. Fields, in order: V gene, clone size, D gene, J gene, CDR3 DNA, CDR3 protein. The D gene is left open where the match is weak. A clone size is listed for some rows: how often the clone was seen (once, few, many), or a class if it is expanded.

v_call: TRBV6-2/TRBV6-3; clone_size: NA; d_call: NA; j_call: TRBJ1-5; cdr3_nt: TGTGCCAGCAGTTACTCGGGGACACTTGGCAATCAGCCCCAGCATTTT; cdr3_aa: CASSYSGTLGNQPQHF
v_call: TRBV19; clone_size: NA; d_call: NA; j_call: TRBJ2-3; cdr3_nt: TGTGCCAGTAGTATAGTGGCAGATACGCAGTATTTT; cdr3_aa: CASSIVADTQYF
v_call: TRBV7-9; clone_size: many; d_call: NA; j_call: TRBJ1-5; cdr3_nt: TGTGCCAGCAGCCGGGACACCAATCAGCCCCAGCATTTT; cdr3_aa: CASSRDTNQPQHF
v_call: TRBV10-3; clone_size: NA; d_call: TRBD1; j_call: TRBJ1-5; cdr3_nt: TGTGCCATCAGTCGACAGGGGGATCAGCCCCAGCATTTT; cdr3_aa: CAISRQGDQPQHF
v_call: TRBV18; clone_size: NA; d_call: TRBD2; j_call: TRBJ2-7; cdr3_nt: TGTGCCAGCTCACCCGGGACTAACTCCTACGAGCAGTACTTC; cdr3_aa: CASSPGTNSYEQYF
v_call: TRBV27; clone_size: NA; d_call: NA; j_call: TRBJ1-3; cdr3_nt: TGTGCCAGCAGTTTGGCAGGGGCTGGAAACACCATATATTTT; cdr3_aa: CASSLAGAGNTIYF
v_call: TRBV5-6; clone_size: once; d_call: NA; j_call: TRBJ2-1; cdr3_nt: TGTGCCAGCAGCTTGGCCGGGGAGGATGAGCAGTTCTTC; cdr3_aa: CASSLAGEDEQFF
v_call: TRBV6-5; clone_size: NA; d_call: NA; j_call: TRBJ1-5; cdr3_nt: TGTGCCAGCACCCTTCAGGGCAGCAATCAGCCCCAGCATTTT; cdr3_aa: CASTLQGSNQPQHF
v_call: TRBV5-1; clone_size: few; d_call: TRBD1; j_call: TRBJ1-2; cdr3_nt: TGCGCCAGCAGCCAGGATAAGGGGGCTTTTGGCTACACCTTC; cdr3_aa: CASSQDKGAFGYTF
v_call: TRBV30; clone_size: NA; d_call: NA; j_call: TRBJ2-5; cdr3_nt: TGTGCCTGGAGTGCCCCGGTCAATACTATTGGAGAGACCCAGTACTTC; cdr3_aa: CAWSAPVNTIGETQYF
v_call: TRBV10-3; clone_size: NA; d_call: TRBD2; j_call: TRBJ2-3; cdr3_nt: TGTGCCATCAACCAGCGGGGGGGCCAAGATACGCAGTATTTT; cdr3_aa: CAINQRGGQDTQYF
v_call: TRBV7-2; clone_size: NA; d_call: NA; j_call: TRBJ1-6; cdr3_nt: TGTGCCAGCAGGATGAGTGTCGGGAGCTCCTATAATTCACCCCTCCACTTT; cdr3_aa: CASRMSVGSSYNSPLHF
v_call: TRBV5-4; clone_size: NA; d_call: TRBD1; j_call: TRBJ1-2; cdr3_nt: TGTGCCAGCAGCTCCCGGACAGGGATAAACTATGGCTACACCTTC; cdr3_aa: CASSSRTGINYGYTF
v_call: TRBV6-5; clone_size: NA; d_call: TRBD1; j_call: TRBJ2-7; cdr3_nt: TGTGCCAGCAGGTGGGACAGCTCCTACGAGCAGTACTTC; cdr3_aa: CASRWDSSYEQYF
v_call: TRBV3-1/TRBV3-2; clone_size: NA; d_call: NA; j_call: TRBJ2-7; cdr3_nt: TGTGCCAGCAGCCAATTAAGGGGCAGCACCTACGAGCAGTACTTC; cdr3_aa: CASSQLRGSTYEQYF
v_call: TRBV19; clone_size: NA; d_call: NA; j_call: TRBJ2-5; cdr3_nt: TGTGCCAGTAGCTCTGGTCAGGGACTTGGCGAGACCCAGTACTTC; cdr3_aa: CASSSGQGLGETQYF
v_call: TRBV7-9; clone_size: NA; d_call: TRBD1; j_call: TRBJ1-2; cdr3_nt: TGTGCCAGCAGCTTAGACCTTCCAGGGGGACCTCTAAGCTACACCTTC; cdr3_aa: CASSLDLPGGPLSYTF
v_call: TRBV29-1; clone_size: NA; d_call: NA; j_call: TRBJ1-3; cdr3_nt: TGCAGCGTTGAGTCTGGGAGGGCAGGAAACACCATATATTTT; cdr3_aa: CSVESGRAGNTIYF
v_call: TRBV6-5; clone_size: NA; d_call: NA; j_call: TRBJ1-1; cdr3_nt: TGTGCCAGCAGCACAGCCAGGGGATCTATAGCTTTCTTT; cdr3_aa: CASSTARGSIAFF
v_call: TRBV10-2; clone_size: NA; d_call: NA; j_call: TRBJ1-2; cdr3_nt: TGCGCCAGCAGTGAGTCTGACGGGGGCCCTCTTGACTATGGCTACACCTTC; cdr3_aa: CASSESDGGPLDYGYTF
v_call: TRBV11-3; clone_size: NA; d_call: NA; j_call: TRBJ1-2; cdr3_nt: TGTGCCAGCAGCTTGCCCTGGGGGGGGGCCCTACTTAACTATGGCTACACCTTC; cdr3_aa: CASSLPWGGALLNYGYTF
v_call: TRBV12-5; clone_size: NA; d_call: NA; j_call: TRBJ1-1; cdr3_nt: TGTGCTAGTGGCATCCAGGGGAAGCACACTGAAGCTTTCTTT; cdr3_aa: CASGIQGKHTEAFF
v_call: TRBV7-2; clone_size: NA; d_call: NA; j_call: TRBJ1-2; cdr3_nt: TGTGCCAGCACCCAATTGCCGGGAGGGTATGGCTACACCTTC; cdr3_aa: CASTQLPGGYGYTF
v_call: TRBV4-3; clone_size: NA; d_call: NA; j_call: TRBJ2-7; cdr3_nt: TGCGCCAGCAGCCAATACCGGGACAAGGGATCCTACGAGCAGTACTTC; cdr3_aa: CASSQYRDKGSYEQYF
v_call: TRBV4-1; clone_size: NA; d_call: NA; j_call: TRBJ1-1; cdr3_nt: TGCGCCAGCAGCCAACTGCAGGGAGGTAGGGGTGAAGCTTTCTTT; cdr3_aa: CASSQLQGGRGEAFF
v_call: TRBV7-8; clone_size: NA; d_call: TRBD1; j_call: TRBJ2-7; cdr3_nt: TGTGCCAGCAGCCTACGACAGGGCTACGAGCAGTACTTC; cdr3_aa: CASSLRQGYEQYF
v_call: TRBV19; clone_size: NA; d_call: NA; j_call: TRBJ1-3; cdr3_nt: TGTGCCAGTAAGCAACAGGGACCAGGAAACACCATATATTTT; cdr3_aa: CASKQQGPGNTIYF
v_call: TRBV3-1/TRBV3-2; clone_size: NA; d_call: NA; j_call: TRBJ1-5; cdr3_nt: TGTGCCAGCAGCCAAGGGGCAGAAAATCAGCCCCAGCATTTT; cdr3_aa: CASSQGAENQPQHF
v_call: TRBV4-1; clone_size: NA; d_call: NA; j_call: TRBJ2-7; cdr3_nt: TGCGCCAGCAGCCATCCCCCAGACGAGCAGTACTTC; cdr3_aa: CASSHPPDEQYF
v_call: TRBV9; clone_size: NA; d_call: NA; j_call: TRBJ2-3; cdr3_nt: TGTGCCAGCAGTAGCGCCCCTAGCACAGATACGCAGTATTTT; cdr3_aa: CASSSAPSTDTQYF
v_call: TRBV9; clone_size: once; d_call: NA; j_call: TRBJ1-6; cdr3_nt: TGTGCCAGCAGCGTACAGGGGCGCCTTTCACCCCTCCACTTT; cdr3_aa: CASSVQGRLSPLHF
v_call: TRBV2; clone_size: NA; d_call: NA; j_call: TRBJ2-7; cdr3_nt: TGTGCCAGCAGCCTCGCGTTTTACGAGCAGTACTTC; cdr3_aa: CASSLAFYEQYF
v_call: TRBV5-1; clone_size: NA; d_call: NA; j_call: TRBJ1-3; cdr3_nt: TGCGCCAGCAGCTTGGATTTATCTTTCTCTGGAAACACCATATATTTT; cdr3_aa: CASSLDLSFSGNTIYF
v_call: TRBV9; clone_size: NA; d_call: NA; j_call: TRBJ2-2; cdr3_nt: TGTGCCAGCAGCGTAGTATGGGGGACCGGGGAGCTGTTTTTT; cdr3_aa: CASSVVWGTGELFF
v_call: TRBV4-3; clone_size: NA; d_call: TRBD2; j_call: TRBJ2-5; cdr3_nt: TGCGCCAGCAGCCACAGCAGAGCGGGGGCGGATACCCAGTACTTC; cdr3_aa: CASSHSRAGADTQYF
v_call: TRBV18; clone_size: few; d_call: NA; j_call: TRBJ2-5; cdr3_nt: TGTGCCAGCTCACGCGGGGCCGGGGAGACCCAGTACTTC; cdr3_aa: CASSRGAGETQYF
v_call: TRBV27; clone_size: NA; d_call: TRBD1; j_call: TRBJ2-1; cdr3_nt: TGTGCCAGCAGCCGGAGTCCCGGGACAGGGGCCCACTCCTACAATGAGCAGTTCTTC; cdr3_aa: CASSRSPGTGAHSYNEQFF
v_call: TRBV2; clone_size: few; d_call: TRBD1; j_call: TRBJ2-7; cdr3_nt: TGTGCCAGCAGGGGACAGGTCGCCACCTACGAGCAGTACTTC; cdr3_aa: CASRGQVATYEQYF
v_call: TRBV3-1/TRBV3-2; clone_size: NA; d_call: TRBD1; j_call: TRBJ1-2; cdr3_nt: TGTGCCAGCAGCCAGGACCCCAGGGGGCCCGGCTACACCTTC; cdr3_aa: CASSQDPRGPGYTF
v_call: TRBV7-2; clone_size: NA; d_call: TRBD1; j_call: TRBJ1-2; cdr3_nt: TGTGCCAGCAGCCTGACAGGGGTTGATGGCTACACCTTC; cdr3_aa: CASSLTGVDGYTF
v_call: TRBV4-3; clone_size: NA; d_call: NA; j_call: TRBJ2-1; cdr3_nt: TGCGCCAGCAGCCGCGGGACTCCCAACCACAATGAGCAGTTCTTC; cdr3_aa: CASSRGTPNHNEQFF
v_call: TRBV6-2/TRBV6-3; clone_size: once; d_call: NA; j_call: TRBJ1-1; cdr3_nt: TGTGCCAGCAGTTACTTCCAGGAAACTGAAGCTTTCTTT; cdr3_aa: CASSYFQETEAFF
v_call: TRBV2; clone_size: NA; d_call: NA; j_call: TRBJ2-7; cdr3_nt: TGTGCCAGCAGTGAAGGCCCGGAGCAGTACTTC; cdr3_aa: CASSEGPEQYF
v_call: TRBV30; clone_size: NA; d_call: TRBD2; j_call: TRBJ2-3; cdr3_nt: TGTGCCTGGAGTGTACGCGGGACTAGTGGGAATACGCAGTATTTT; cdr3_aa: CAWSVRGTSGNTQYF
v_call: TRBV13; clone_size: NA; d_call: NA; j_call: TRBJ1-1; cdr3_nt: TGTGCCAGCAGCCGGCGGGACAAAACTATGAACACTGAAGCTTTCTTT; cdr3_aa: CASSRRDKTMNTEAFF
v_call: TRBV5-8; clone_size: NA; d_call: NA; j_call: TRBJ1-1; cdr3_nt: TGTGCCAGCAGCTTGGGCGTCAGAGCGGGCAACACTGAAGCTTTCTTT; cdr3_aa: CASSLGVRAGNTEAFF
v_call: TRBV10-3; clone_size: NA; d_call: NA; j_call: TRBJ1-3; cdr3_nt: TGTGCCATCATGCAGGGGCTGGAGACTGGAAACACCATATATTTT; cdr3_aa: CAIMQGLETGNTIYF
v_call: TRBV18; clone_size: NA; d_call: NA; j_call: TRBJ2-7; cdr3_nt: TGTGCCAGCTCACCAGAAGGGGGCTCCTACGAGCAGTACTTC; cdr3_aa: CASSPEGGSYEQYF
v_call: TRBV18; clone_size: NA; d_call: TRBD1; j_call: TRBJ2-1; cdr3_nt: TGTGCCAGCTCACCGGGACAGGCCCACCGACCCTACAATGAGCAGTTCTTC; cdr3_aa: CASSPGQAHRPYNEQFF
v_call: TRBV5-6; clone_size: few; d_call: NA; j_call: TRBJ1-2; cdr3_nt: TGTGCCAGCAGCTTGCTCGGGGTCTATGGCTACACCTTC; cdr3_aa: CASSLLGVYGYTF
v_call: TRBV15; clone_size: NA; d_call: NA; j_call: TRBJ2-5; cdr3_nt: TGTGCCACCAGCTTTCCTGGCATGAACAGAGAGACCCAGTACTTC; cdr3_aa: CATSFPGMNRETQYF
v_call: TRBV5-6; clone_size: NA; d_call: NA; j_call: TRBJ2-3; cdr3_nt: TGTGCCAGCAGCTTTGAGCAGTCCACAGATACGCAGTATTTT; cdr3_aa: CASSFEQSTDTQYF
v_call: TRBV2; clone_size: NA; d_call: NA; j_call: TRBJ1-1; cdr3_nt: TGTGCCAGCGTTCGGGGGCTTAGCACTGAAGCTTTCTTT; cdr3_aa: CASVRGLSTEAFF
v_call: TRBV7-2; clone_size: NA; d_call: NA; j_call: TRBJ2-5; cdr3_nt: TGTGCCAGCAGCTCCCGTGGACAGTCCCAAGAGACCCAGTACTTC; cdr3_aa: CASSSRGQSQETQYF
v_call: TRBV27; clone_size: NA; d_call: NA; j_call: TRBJ1-1; cdr3_nt: TGTGCCAGCAGTTTATCAGGGGGGGGGAACACTGAAGCTTTCTTT; cdr3_aa: CASSLSGGGNTEAFF
v_call: TRBV14; clone_size: once; d_call: TRBD1; j_call: TRBJ2-7; cdr3_nt: TGTGCCAGCAGCCAAGATTGGAGCGCGGGCCGGGACAGAACCCCCTACGAGCAGTACTTC; cdr3_aa: CASSQDWSAGRDRTPYEQYF
v_call: TRBV4-1; clone_size: NA; d_call: TRBD2; j_call: TRBJ2-1; cdr3_nt: TGCGCCAGCAGCCAAGGGCCAGCGGGGTTCTACAATGAGCAGTTCTTC; cdr3_aa: CASSQGPAGFYNEQFF
v_call: TRBV29-1; clone_size: NA; d_call: NA; j_call: TRBJ2-2; cdr3_nt: TGCAGCGTTCACAGGGCCGCCGGGGAGCTGTTTTTT; cdr3_aa: CSVHRAAGELFF
v_call: TRBV7-6; clone_size: NA; d_call: TRBD2; j_call: TRBJ2-1; cdr3_nt: TGTGCCAGCAGCTTAGATTATAGGCGACTCACCAGCGGGGGGGTCAATGAGCAGTTCTTC; cdr3_aa: CASSLDYRRLTSGGVNEQFF
v_call: TRBV29-1; clone_size: NA; d_call: TRBD1; j_call: TRBJ2-5; cdr3_nt: TGCAGCGTTGAGATACAGGGGGTGTACCAAGAGACCCAGTACTTC; cdr3_aa: CSVEIQGVYQETQYF